This T cell receptor (beta chain) was identified in a study of cytomegalovirus exposure and HLA in healthy donors. In the study overall: The use of the same platform for the 110 or so validation repertoires and the 550 to 700 first-cohort repertoires was reported by a later analysis. Study conclusions and caveats: Reports showed the classifier diagnosing cytomegalovirus status with high specificity and sensitivity. According to a subsequent analysis, TCR clusters identified in the first cohort showed a tendency to co-occur across the roughly 110 validation repertoires.

Clones were sequenced by immunoSEQ multiplex PCR, and TCRdb holds only the in-frame ones, with some missing. The repertoire consists of 140,000 or so clones, with 91% occurring once and the leading ten covering 0.55% to 0.8%. Germline assignment: CDR1 GTSNPN and CDR2 SVGIG (reference sequence). The junction had 1 base not matched to a gene; V was cut back by 3 bases and J by 4 bases. CDR3 length equals 13 residues. Regarding this clone: As yet, its antigen is unknown.

The donors were part of the 120-subject validation cohort, which stood apart from the roughly 730-subject first cohort. V is TRBV30 and J is TRBJ2-7; TRBD2 matches at 12 bases. Sequencing input: PBMCs. The source of this sequence is a man aged 18 to 29 in good health and CMV-seronegative. The CDR3 sequence is CAWRTSGRYEQYV. DNA for the CDR3: TGTGCCTGGAGGACTAGCGGGAGATACGAGCAGTACGTC.